These 17 T cell receptor beta chains share one sample of origin, sequenced in a study of shared clonotypes between healthy human individuals. Repertoires were generated with immunoSEQ multiplex PCR, while TCRdb's copy carries only in-frame clones and drops some. The table shows 2 million to 2.5 million clones, with roughly 95% occurring only once. Only CD45RO-negative cells positively selected for CCR7 counted as naive CD8 cells, so terminally differentiated effector memory CD45RA+ cells were excluded. The specimen was naive CD8+ T cells sorted from blood. These receptors were collected from a man younger than 35 in good health.

The chain has TRBV27 and TRBJ2-1; 12 positions agree with TRBD2. CDR3 size: 15 residues. With 6 bases clipped from V and 2 bases from J, the junction kept 2 bases outside the gene matches. The germline V gene encodes CDR1 MNHEY and CDR2 SMNVEV (reference sequence). The CDR3 nucleotides read TGTGCCAGCAGCTCTAGCGGGGGGGCCTACAATGAGCAGTTCTTC. It specifies CASSSSGGAYNEQFF.

V gene TRBV6-1 combines with J gene TRBJ2-1; D uncertain. The germline V and J ends were trimmed by 1 base and 4 bases, with 8 bases remaining between them. The CDR3 runs 14 residues. Germline-derived CDR1 and CDR2 are MNHNS and SASEGT. The CDR3 here is CASSEEVTYNEQFF. CDR3 bases: TGTGCCAGCAGTGAAGAGGTAACTTACAATGAGCAGTTCTTC.

This chain links TRBV27 with TRBJ2-7, with TRBD1 matching over 9 bases. V was clipped by 4 bases and J by 5 bases; unmatched bases: 9. The CDR3 is 15 residues long. CDR1 and CDR2 (germline): MNHEY, SMNVEV (reference sequence). This CDR3 reads CASSSEGQGRDEQYF. CDR3 DNA: TGTGCCAGCAGTTCGGAGGGACAGGGTAGAGACGAGCAGTACTTC.

The chain employs TRBV9 and TRBJ1-6, with 7 bases that match TRBD1. Trimming took 4 bases from V and 7 from J; bases not matched to a gene: 8. This CDR3 has 15 residues. Per germline, CDR1 SGDLS and CDR2 YYNGEE. The CDR3 nucleotides are TGTGCCAGCAGCCCGTCCGGGACAGCCAATTCACCCCTCCACTTT. Translated: CASSPSGTANSPLHF.

The V gene is TRBV13, the J gene TRBJ2-3, with 8 positions matching TRBD2. The CDR3 runs 15 residues. Unmatched junction bases numbered 8, after V lost 5 bases and J lost 4 bases. CDR1 is PRHDT, CDR2 FYEKMQ, per germline (reference sequence). CDR3 bases: TGTGCCAGCAGCCCTAGCGGGTTTGGGCCAGATACGCAGTATTTT. The encoded protein is CASSPSGFGPDTQYF.

The V gene is TRBV7-8, the J gene TRBJ2-1; tentative D call: TRBD1 (6 bases). Trimming took off 1 base at V and 6 bases at J, with 13 bases between the two ends. This CDR3 spans 15 amino acids. Germline V gives CDR1 SGHVS, CDR2 FQNEAQ. The CDR3 spells CASSLDRVFLNEQFF. The CDR3 DNA reads TGTGCCAGCAGCTTAGACAGGGTTTTTCTCAATGAGCAGTTCTTC.

This chain links TRBV9 with TRBJ2-3, with D perhaps matching TRBD1 or TRBD2 (5 bases each). The CDR3 consists of 16 residues. With 0 bases removed from V and 3 bases from J, the gap between germline ends came to 14 bases. From germline, CDR1 is SGDLS and CDR2 YYNGEE. The CDR3 spells CASSVGKGRRTDTQYF. The CDR3 coding sequence is TGTGCCAGCAGCGTAGGAAAGGGGAGAAGGACAGATACGCAGTATTTT.

This clone occurred once. This chain links TRBV28 with TRBJ1-4; D perhaps matches TRBD1 (6 bases). Germline lookup yields CDR1 MDHEN and CDR2 SYDVKM. Trimming took off 10 bases at V and 7 bases at J, with 19 bases between the two ends. CDR3 length equals 14 residues. CDR3 nucleotides: TGTGCCACCGATGGGGGGCAAGGGGTTGAAAAACTGTTTTTT. As protein: CATDGGQGVEKLFF.

The chain uses TRBV7-9 and TRBJ2-7; the D gene is possibly TRBD2 (5 bases). V lost 6 bases to trimming and J lost 3 bases, with 21 bases between them. The CDR3 has 16 residues. Per the germline V gene, CDR1 is SEHNR and CDR2 is FQNEAQ (reference sequence). The CDR3: CASSPSNRLYLYEQYF. In DNA form, the CDR3 reads TGTGCCAGCAGTCCATCAAATCGACTATACCTCTACGAGCAGTACTTC.

This clone came up once. The chain employs TRBV7-9 and TRBJ1-4; 8 nucleotides agree with TRBD1. Germline V gene sequence: CDR1 SEHNR, CDR2 FQNEAQ (reference sequence). This CDR3 has 15 amino acids. The V segment lost 4 bases and the J segment 3 bases; nucleotides outside the gene matches: 4. CDR3 residues: CASSSDRESNEKLFF. The CDR3 DNA reads as TGTGCCAGCAGCTCGGACAGGGAGTCTAATGAAAAACTGTTTTTT.

V usage is TRBV28 and J usage is TRBJ2-1; possibly TRBD2 for D (5 bases). V lost 4 bases and J 4 bases, leaving 11 bases between the germline ends. The CDR3 runs to 14 residues. CDR1 and CDR2 (germline): MDHEN, SYDVKM. The CDR3 DNA reads TGTGCCAGCAGTTCCCCGGGGAAGTACAATGAGCAGTTCTTC. Amino acids: CASSSPGKYNEQFF.

V and J are TRBV4-1 and TRBJ2-2; TRBD2 is a possible D gene (7 bases). Trimming pared 4 bases from V and 5 bases from J, leaving 20 bases between. Per the germline V gene, CDR1 is MGHRA and CDR2 is YSYEKL. The CDR3 loop spans 17 amino acids. CDR3 in amino acids: CASSPEASGGGTGELFF. The CDR3 DNA reads TGCGCCAGCAGCCCCGAGGCTAGCGGAGGGGGGACCGGGGAGCTGTTTTTT.

The rearrangement links TRBV2 to TRBJ1-5; 8 positions match TRBD1. CDR1 is SNHLY, CDR2 FYNNEI, per germline. CDR3 size: 15 residues. V lost 5 bases to trimming and J lost 5 bases; unmatched junction nucleotides: 8. The CDR3 nucleotides read TGTGCCAGCAGTAAGACAGGGGCCATTGATCAGCCCCAGCATTTT. Translation: CASSKTGAIDQPQHF.

As to this clone: This sample also contains other DNA sequences that code for the same CDR3. The CDR3, as DNA: TGCGCCAGCAGCCAAGGGCTTTCTGGGGCCTACGAGCAGTACTTC. This gives the protein CASSQGLSGAYEQYF. The V gene is TRBV4-3, the J gene TRBJ2-7, with no clear D. Per the germline V gene, CDR1 is LGHNA and CDR2 is YSLEER. Trimming left V 1 base short and J 2 bases short, with 12 bases between. The CDR3 spans 15 residues.

The rearrangement joins TRBV2 to TRBJ1-1; 7 bases match TRBD1. Germline CDR1 and CDR2: SNHLY and FYNNEI. The ends lost 5 bases at V and 10 bases at J; junction bases unmatched: 31. The CDR3 sequence is 20 residues long. The CDR3, as DNA: TGTGCCAGCAGTAGATATAAGACCTTCTTGAAAGGGAAAACAGGGGACGGAGCTTTCTTT. This translates into CASSRYKTFLKGKTGDGAFF.

About this clone: The sample contains more than one DNA sequence encoding this CDR3. CDR3 nucleotides: TGTGCCAGCAGCGTAGAAGGACAAACCTACGAGCAGTACTTC. It codes for CASSVEGQTYEQYF. This rearrangement joins TRBV9 to TRBJ2-7, with D tentatively TRBD1 (5 bases). The CDR3 loop spans 14 amino acids. Trimming removed 0 bases from V and 2 bases from J, with 9 bases in between. Germline CDR1 SGDLS, CDR2 YYNGEE.

The chain employs TRBV11-2 and TRBJ2-7; 10 nucleotides agree with TRBD1. The germline gives CDR1 SGHAT, CDR2 FQNNGV. This CDR3 has 15 residues. The V and J ends lost 5 bases and 1 base, in that order; junction bases with no gene match: 5. The CDR3 DNA reads as TGTGCCAGCAGCGGCCGGGACAGGGGTTCCTACGAGCAGTACTTC. Translating gives CASSGRDRGSYEQYF.